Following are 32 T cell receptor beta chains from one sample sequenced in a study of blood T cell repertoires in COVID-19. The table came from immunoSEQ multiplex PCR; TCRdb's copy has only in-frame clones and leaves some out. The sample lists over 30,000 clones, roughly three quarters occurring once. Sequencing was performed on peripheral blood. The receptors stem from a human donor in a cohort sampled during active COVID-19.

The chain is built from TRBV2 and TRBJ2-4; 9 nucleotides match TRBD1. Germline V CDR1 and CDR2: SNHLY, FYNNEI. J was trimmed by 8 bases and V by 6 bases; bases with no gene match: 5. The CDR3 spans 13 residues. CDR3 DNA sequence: TGTGCCAGCAGGGGACAGGGTAAGGACATTCAGTACTTC. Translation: CASRGQGKDIQYF.

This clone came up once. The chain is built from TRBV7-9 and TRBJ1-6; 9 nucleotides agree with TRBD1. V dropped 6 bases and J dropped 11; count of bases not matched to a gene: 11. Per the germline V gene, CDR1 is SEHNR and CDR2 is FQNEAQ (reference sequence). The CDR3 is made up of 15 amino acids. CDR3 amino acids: CASSPYRDRVTPLHF. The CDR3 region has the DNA TGTGCCAGCAGTCCCTACCGGGACAGGGTAACACCCCTCCACTTT.

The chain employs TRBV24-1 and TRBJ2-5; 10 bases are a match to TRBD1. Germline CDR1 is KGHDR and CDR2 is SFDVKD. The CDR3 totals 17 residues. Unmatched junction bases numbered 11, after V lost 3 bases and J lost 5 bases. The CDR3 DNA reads TGTGCCACCAGTGATGCAGATCCGGGACAGGGGACCGAGACCCAGTACTTC. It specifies CATSDADPGQGTETQYF.

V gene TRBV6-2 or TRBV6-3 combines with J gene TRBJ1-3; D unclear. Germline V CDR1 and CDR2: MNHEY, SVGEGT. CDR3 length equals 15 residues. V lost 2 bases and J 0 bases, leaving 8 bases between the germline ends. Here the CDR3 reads CASSYGGISGNTIYF. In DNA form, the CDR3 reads TGTGCCAGCAGTTACGGCGGGATCTCTGGAAACACCATATATTTT.

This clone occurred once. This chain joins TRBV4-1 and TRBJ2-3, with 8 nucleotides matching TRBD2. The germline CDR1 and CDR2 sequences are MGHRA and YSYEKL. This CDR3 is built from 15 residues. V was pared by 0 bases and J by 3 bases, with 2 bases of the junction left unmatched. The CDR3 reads CASSQEGTRTDTQYF. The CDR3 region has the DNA TGCGCCAGCAGCCAAGAAGGGACTAGGACAGATACGCAGTATTTT.

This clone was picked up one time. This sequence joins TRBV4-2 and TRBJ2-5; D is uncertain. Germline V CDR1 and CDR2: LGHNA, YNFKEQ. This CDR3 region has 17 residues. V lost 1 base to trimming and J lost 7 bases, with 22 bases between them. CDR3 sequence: CASSQVGPSSQTGTQYF. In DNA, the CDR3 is TGTGCCAGCAGCCAAGTAGGTCCCTCCTCGCAGACGGGGACCCAGTACTTC.

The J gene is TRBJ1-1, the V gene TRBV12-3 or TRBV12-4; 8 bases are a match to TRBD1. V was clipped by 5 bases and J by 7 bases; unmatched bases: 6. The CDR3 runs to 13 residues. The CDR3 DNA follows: TGTGCCAGCAGTAAACAGGGGGGTGGTGAAGCTTTCTTT. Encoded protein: CASSKQGGGEAFF.

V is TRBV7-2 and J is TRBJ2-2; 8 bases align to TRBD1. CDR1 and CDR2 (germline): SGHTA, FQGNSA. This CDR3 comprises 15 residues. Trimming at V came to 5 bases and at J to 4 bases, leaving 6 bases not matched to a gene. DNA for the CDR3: TGTGCCAGCAGCGTCAGGGGGCGTATCACCGGGGAGCTGTTTTTT. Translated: CASSVRGRITGELFF.

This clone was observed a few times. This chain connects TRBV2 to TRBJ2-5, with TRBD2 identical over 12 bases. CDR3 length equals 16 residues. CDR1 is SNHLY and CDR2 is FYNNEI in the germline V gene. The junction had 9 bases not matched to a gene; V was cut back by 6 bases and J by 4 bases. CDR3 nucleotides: TGTGCCAGCAGCCAACCCTCGACTAGCGGGAGAGAGACCCAGTACTTC. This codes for CASSQPSTSGRETQYF. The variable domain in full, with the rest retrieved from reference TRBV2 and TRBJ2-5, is EPEVTQTPSHQVTQMGQEVILRCVPISNHLYFYWYRQILGQKVEFLVSFYNNEISEKSEIFDDQFSVERPDGSNFTLKIRSTKLEDSAMYFCASSQPSTSGRETQYFGPGTRLLVL.

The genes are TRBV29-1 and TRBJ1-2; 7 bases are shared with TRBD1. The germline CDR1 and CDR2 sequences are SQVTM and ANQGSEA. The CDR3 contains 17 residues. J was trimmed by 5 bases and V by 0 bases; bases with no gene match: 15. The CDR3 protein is CSVEDYFMPGQKYGYTF. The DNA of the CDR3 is TGCAGCGTTGAAGATTACTTTATGCCGGGACAGAAGTATGGCTACACCTTC. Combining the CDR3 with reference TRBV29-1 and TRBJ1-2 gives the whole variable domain SAVISQKPSRDICQRGTSLTIQCQVDSQVTMMFWYRQQPGQSLTLIATANQGSEATYESGFVIDKFPISRPNLTFSTLTVSNMSPEDSSIYLCSVEDYFMPGQKYGYTFGSGTRLTVV.

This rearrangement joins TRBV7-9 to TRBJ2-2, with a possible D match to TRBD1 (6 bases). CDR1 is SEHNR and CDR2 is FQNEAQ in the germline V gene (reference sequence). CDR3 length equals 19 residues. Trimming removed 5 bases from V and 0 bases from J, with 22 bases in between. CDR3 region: CASSGTKQTENANTGELFF. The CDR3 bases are TGTGCCAGCAGCGGGACAAAACAGACGGAGAACGCGAACACCGGGGAGCTGTTTTTT.

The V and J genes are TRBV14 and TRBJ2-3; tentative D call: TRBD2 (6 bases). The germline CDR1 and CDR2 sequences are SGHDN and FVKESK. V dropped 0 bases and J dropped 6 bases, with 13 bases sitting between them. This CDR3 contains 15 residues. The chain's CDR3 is CASSQDWRGRDTQYF. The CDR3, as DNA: TGTGCCAGCAGCCAAGATTGGCGGGGCCGCGATACGCAGTATTTT.

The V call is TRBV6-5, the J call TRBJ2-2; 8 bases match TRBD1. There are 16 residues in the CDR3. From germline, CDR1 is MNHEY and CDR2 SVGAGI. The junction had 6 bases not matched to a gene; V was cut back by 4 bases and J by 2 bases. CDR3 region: CASSFRTGINTGELFF. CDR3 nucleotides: TGTGCCAGCAGTTTTCGGACAGGGATTAACACCGGGGAGCTGTTTTTT.

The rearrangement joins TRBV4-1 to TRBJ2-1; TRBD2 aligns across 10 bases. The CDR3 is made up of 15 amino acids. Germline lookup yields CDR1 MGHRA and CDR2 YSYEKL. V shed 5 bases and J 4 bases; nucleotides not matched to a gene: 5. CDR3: CASSYTSGTYNEQFF. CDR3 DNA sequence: TGCGCCAGCAGCTATACTAGCGGGACGTACAATGAGCAGTTCTTC.

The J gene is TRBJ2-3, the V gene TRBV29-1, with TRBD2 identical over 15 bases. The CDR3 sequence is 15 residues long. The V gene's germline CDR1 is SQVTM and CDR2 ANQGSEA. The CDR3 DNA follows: TGCACCGTCAGGACTAGCGGGGGGGCAACAGATACGCAGTATTTT. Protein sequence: CTVRTSGGATDTQYF.

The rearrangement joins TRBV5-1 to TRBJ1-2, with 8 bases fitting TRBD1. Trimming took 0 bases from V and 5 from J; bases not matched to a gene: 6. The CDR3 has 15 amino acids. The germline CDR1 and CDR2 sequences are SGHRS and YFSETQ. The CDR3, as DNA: TGCGCCAGCAGCTTGGACGGACAGGGAGTTTATGGCTACACCTTC. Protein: CASSLDGQGVYGYTF. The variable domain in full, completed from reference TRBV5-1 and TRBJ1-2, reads KAGVTQTPRYLIKTRGQQVTLSCSPISGHRSVSWYQQTPGQGLQFLFEYFSETQRNKGNFPGRFSGRQFSNSRSEMNVSTLELGDSALYLCASSLDGQGVYGYTFGSGTRLTVV.

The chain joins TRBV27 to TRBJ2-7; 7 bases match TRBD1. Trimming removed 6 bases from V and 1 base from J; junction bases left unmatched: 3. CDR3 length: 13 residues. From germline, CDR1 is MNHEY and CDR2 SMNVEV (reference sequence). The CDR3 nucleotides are TGTGCCAGCAGGGGACAGCCTTCCTACGAGCAGTACTTC. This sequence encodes CASRGQPSYEQYF.

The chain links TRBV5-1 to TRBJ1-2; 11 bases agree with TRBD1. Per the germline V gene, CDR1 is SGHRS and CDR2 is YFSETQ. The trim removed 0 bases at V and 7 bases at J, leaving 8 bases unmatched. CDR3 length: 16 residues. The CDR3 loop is CASSLAGRTGGGGYTF. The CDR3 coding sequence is TGCGCCAGCAGCTTGGCCGGAAGGACAGGGGGCGGTGGCTACACCTTC. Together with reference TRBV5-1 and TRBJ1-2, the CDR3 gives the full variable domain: KAGVTQTPRYLIKTRGQQVTLSCSPISGHRSVSWYQQTPGQGLQFLFEYFSETQRNKGNFPGRFSGRQFSNSRSEMNVSTLELGDSALYLCASSLAGRTGGGGYTFGSGTRLTVV.

Here the CDR3 reads CASSPPDRYYGYTF. The CDR3 DNA sequence: TGTGCCAGCTCACCTCCCGACAGATACTATGGCTACACCTTC. This chain links TRBV18 with TRBJ1-2; a possible D gene is TRBD1 (5 bases). Per germline, CDR1 KGHSH and CDR2 LQKENI. Trimming cost V 3 bases and J 3 bases, with 11 bases left between them. The CDR3 contains 14 residues. Full variable domain (remainder filled in from reference TRBV18 and TRBJ1-2): NAGVMQNPRHLVRRRGQEARLRCSPMKGHSHVYWYRQLPEEGLKFMVYLQKENIIDESGMPKERFSAEFPKEGPSILRIQQVVRGDSAAYFCASSPPDRYYGYTFGSGTRLTVV.

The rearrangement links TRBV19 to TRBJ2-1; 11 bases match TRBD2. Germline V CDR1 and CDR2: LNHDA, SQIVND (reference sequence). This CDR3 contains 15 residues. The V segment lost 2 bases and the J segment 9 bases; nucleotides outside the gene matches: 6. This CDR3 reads CASSILASGRSEQFF. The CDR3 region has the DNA TGTGCCAGTAGTATATTGGCTAGCGGGAGGAGTGAGCAGTTCTTC.

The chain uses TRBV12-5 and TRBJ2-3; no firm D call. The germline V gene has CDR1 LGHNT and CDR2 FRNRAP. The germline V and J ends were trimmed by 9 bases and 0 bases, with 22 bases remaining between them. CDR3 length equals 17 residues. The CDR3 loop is CARLRFAGPTSTDTQYF. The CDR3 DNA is TGTGCTAGATTAAGGTTCGCCGGTCCGACTAGCACAGATACGCAGTATTTT.

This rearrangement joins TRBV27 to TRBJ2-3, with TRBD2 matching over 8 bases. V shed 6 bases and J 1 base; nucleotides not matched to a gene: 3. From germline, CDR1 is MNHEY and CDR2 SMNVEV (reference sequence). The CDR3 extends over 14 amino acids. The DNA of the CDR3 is TGTGCCAGCAGGGGACTAGGAGGCACAGATACGCAGTATTTT. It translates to CASRGLGGTDTQYF.

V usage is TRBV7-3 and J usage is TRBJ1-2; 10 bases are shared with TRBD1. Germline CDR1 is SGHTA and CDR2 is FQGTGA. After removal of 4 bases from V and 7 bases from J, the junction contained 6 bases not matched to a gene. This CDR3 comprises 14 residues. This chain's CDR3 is CASSYGTGVVGYTF. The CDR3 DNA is TGTGCCAGCAGCTACGGGACAGGGGTTGTTGGCTACACCTTC. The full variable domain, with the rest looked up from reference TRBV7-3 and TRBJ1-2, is GAGVSQTPSNKVTEKGKYVELRCDPISGHTALYWYRQSLGQGPEFLIYFQGTGAADDSGLPNDRFFAVRPEGSVSTLKIQRTERGDSAVYLCASSYGTGVVGYTFGSGTRLTVV.

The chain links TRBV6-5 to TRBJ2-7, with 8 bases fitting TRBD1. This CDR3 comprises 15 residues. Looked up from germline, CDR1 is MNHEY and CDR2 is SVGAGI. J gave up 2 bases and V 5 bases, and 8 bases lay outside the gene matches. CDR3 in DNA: TGTGCCAGCAGTCCGTCCGGGACAGGACCCTACGAGCAGTACTTC. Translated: CASSPSGTGPYEQYF.

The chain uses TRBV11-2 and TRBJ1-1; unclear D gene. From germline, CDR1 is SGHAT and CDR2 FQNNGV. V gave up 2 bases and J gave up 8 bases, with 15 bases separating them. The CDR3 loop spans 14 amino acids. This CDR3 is CASSLIGGNQEAFF. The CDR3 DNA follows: TGTGCCAGCAGCTTAATCGGCGGTAACCAGGAAGCTTTCTTT.

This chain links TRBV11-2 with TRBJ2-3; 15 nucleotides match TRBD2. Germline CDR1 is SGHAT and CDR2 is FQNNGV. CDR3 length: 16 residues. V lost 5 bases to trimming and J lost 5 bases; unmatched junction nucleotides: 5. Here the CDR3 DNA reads TGTGCCAGCAGCGCCGGACTAGCGGGGGGGGAAGATACGCAGTATTTT. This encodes CASSAGLAGGEDTQYF.

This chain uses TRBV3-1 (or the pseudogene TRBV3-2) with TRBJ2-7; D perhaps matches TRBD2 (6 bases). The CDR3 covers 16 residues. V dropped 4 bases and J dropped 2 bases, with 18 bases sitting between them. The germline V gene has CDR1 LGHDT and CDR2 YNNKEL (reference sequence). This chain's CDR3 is CASSRRGGTDTYEQYF. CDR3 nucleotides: TGTGCCAGCAGCCGGAGGGGTGGGACGGATACCTACGAGCAGTACTTC.

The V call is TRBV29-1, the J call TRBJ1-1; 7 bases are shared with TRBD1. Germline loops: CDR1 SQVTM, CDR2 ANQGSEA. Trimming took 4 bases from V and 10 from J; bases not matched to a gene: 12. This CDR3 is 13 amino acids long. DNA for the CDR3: TGCAGCGTTGCCCCTTCGCAGGGGGTGGCAGCTTTCTTT. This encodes CSVAPSQGVAAFF.

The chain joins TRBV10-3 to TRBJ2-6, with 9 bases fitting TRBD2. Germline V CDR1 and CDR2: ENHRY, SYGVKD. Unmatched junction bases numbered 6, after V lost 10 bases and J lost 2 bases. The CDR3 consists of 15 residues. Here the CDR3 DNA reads TGTGCCACCGGGGCTAGCGGGACTGGGGCCAACGTCCTGACTTTC. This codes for CATGASGTGANVLTF.

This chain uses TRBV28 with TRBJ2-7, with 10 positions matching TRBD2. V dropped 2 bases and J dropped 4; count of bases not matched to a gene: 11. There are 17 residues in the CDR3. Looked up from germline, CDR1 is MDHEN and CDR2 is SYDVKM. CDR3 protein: CASSLLSGRARGYEQYF. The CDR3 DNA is TGTGCCAGCAGTTTACTCAGCGGGAGGGCCCGTGGTTACGAGCAGTACTTC.

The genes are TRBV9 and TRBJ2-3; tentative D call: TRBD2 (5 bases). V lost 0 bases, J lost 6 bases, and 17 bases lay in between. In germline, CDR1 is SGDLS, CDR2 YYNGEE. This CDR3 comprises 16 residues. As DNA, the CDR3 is TGTGCCAGCAGCGTAGCTCCGCAGGTGGGAGCCGATACGCAGTATTTT. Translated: CASSVAPQVGADTQYF.

Here the CDR3 DNA reads TGTGCCAGCAGTTTATCGCAGAGGGAAGCGGGGATTTATGGCTACACCTTC. The encoded protein is CASSLSQREAGIYGYTF. The chain has TRBV27 and TRBJ1-2; D uncertain. The V end was cut by 0 bases, the J end by 5 bases, with 19 bases between. CDR1 and CDR2 (germline): MNHEY, SMNVEV (reference sequence). This CDR3 is 17 amino acids long.